This T cell receptor beta chain was found in a study of metastatic and nonmetastatic thyroid tumors. Background on the study: The comparison covered peripheral blood and tumor or nodule tissue in malignant and benign thyroid patients. Overall study findings and caveats: TCR beta diversity was reportedly significantly higher in malignant thyroid tumors than benign nodules, in blood and tumor.

All patients were untreated before thyroid surgery. Original processing notes: Researchers built a distant-metastasis classifier for papillary thyroid cancer that drew on CDR3 differences across clinicopathological groups. Using MiXCR, TCRdb reanalyzed the PCR reads. The authors' filters were not applied to this entry. The data contain about 92,000 clones, approximately 15% of them singletons. The CDR3 contains 12 residues. Germline V gene data show CDR1 as SNHLY and CDR2 as FYNNEI. This clone was detected only a few times. Antigen specificity is unknown. At one end, the junction sequence differs from germline, possibly due to a read error.

Sequenced: blood. This rearrangement joins TRBV2 to TRBJ1-1; D is unresolved. This TCR came from a female donor with papillary thyroid cancer or a benign thyroid nodule (not recorded which). Some clones in this sample may be carry-over from other donors' samples. This chain's CDR3 is CASSSGKPRALF. Written as DNA, the CDR3 is TGTGCCAGCAGTTCTGGAAAGCCTCGAGCTTTATTT.